The T cell receptor beta chain under discussion was sequenced for a study of shared clonotypes between healthy human individuals. Study-wide results and limits: The genetic and exposure-history diversity represented was limited by few donors.

With regard to this clone: Its antigen is unknown.

Germline V gives CDR1 GTSNPN, CDR2 SVGIG (reference sequence). The CDR3 runs to 11 residues. Between the trimmed V and J ends, which lost 1 base and 9 bases, there was a span of 7 bases. Across several immunoSEQ plates, the genomic DNA of each subset was split evenly. TCRdb keeps only in-frame clones here, not all; method: immunoSEQ multiplex PCR. This table holds fewer than 650,000 clones, less than 80% found once. Donors were healthy HIV-negative adults without recent acute infections or vaccinations. All donors were Caucasian adults living in Nashville, Tennessee. The TCR sequence derives from a woman in her 40s in good health. Some clones in this sample may be carry-over from other donors' samples. Sequenced sample: PBMCs. The V gene is TRBV30, the J gene TRBJ2-1; D remains unclear. CDR3 nucleotide sequence: TGTGCCTGGAGTGCGCGTAGTGAGCAGTTCTTC. It specifies CAWSARSEQFF. The full variable domain, with the rest looked up from reference TRBV30 and TRBJ2-1, is SQTIHQWPATLVQPVGSPLSLECTVEGTSNPNLYWYRQAAGRGLQLLFYSVGIGQISSEVPQNLSASRPQDRQFILSSKKLLLSDSGFYLCAWSARSEQFFGPGTRLTVL.